A single sample is the source of the 24 T cell receptor beta chains below, sequenced in a study of chemoradiotherapy in HPV16-positive cancers. The table came from immunoSEQ multiplex PCR; TCRdb's copy has only in-frame clones and leaves some out. Of a few thousand clones detected, approximately 82% appear once; the ten largest clones hold 15% to 20%. The sample was taken from a patient who underwent chemoradiotherapy. Receptor source: a human donor with HPV-associated anogenital cancer.

The chain carries TRBV27 and TRBJ2-3; 13 bases line up with TRBD2. The junction had 7 bases not matched to a gene; V was cut back by 6 bases and J by 7 bases. CDR1 MNHEY and CDR2 SMNVEV come from the germline V gene (reference sequence). This CDR3 is 15 amino acids long. The CDR3 here is CASSPSGLAGNTQYF. The CDR3 DNA sequence: TGTGCCAGCAGCCCATCGGGACTAGCGGGGAATACGCAGTATTTT.

The chain joins TRBV7-7 to TRBJ2-7, with D perhaps matching TRBD2 (5 bases). The V gene's germline CDR1 is SSHAT and CDR2 FNYEAQ (reference sequence). CDR3 size: 13 residues. This CDR3 reads CASSPHEGDEQYF. The CDR3 coding sequence is TGTGCTAGTTCACCACATGAGGGTGACGAGCAGTACTTC.

The J gene is TRBJ2-3, the V gene TRBV5-1, with TRBD2 matching 8 bases. V shed 4 bases, J shed 4 bases, and the junction held 5 bases outside the gene matches. Looked up from germline, CDR1 is SGHRS and CDR2 is YFSETQ. This CDR3 has 14 residues. CDR3 in DNA: TGCGCCAGCAGCCCGCGGGGGGAGTCAGATACGCAGTATTTT. It is translated as CASSPRGESDTQYF. Full variable domain (rest looked up from reference TRBV5-1 and TRBJ2-3): KAGVTQTPRYLIKTRGQQVTLSCSPISGHRSVSWYQQTPGQGLQFLFEYFSETQRNKGNFPGRFSGRQFSNSRSEMNVSTLELGDSALYLCASSPRGESDTQYFGPGTRLTVL.

The chain links TRBV5-1 to TRBJ2-3; 9 nucleotides match TRBD1. CDR1 and CDR2 (germline): SGHRS, YFSETQ. Trimming removed 1 base from V and 4 bases from J; junction bases left unmatched: 7. This CDR3 comprises 16 residues. The CDR3 loop is CASSLWRQGGPDTQYF. The CDR3 nucleotides read TGCGCCAGCAGCTTGTGGAGACAGGGGGGTCCAGATACGCAGTATTTT.

The chain employs TRBV11-3 and TRBJ2-7; D is possibly TRBD1 or TRBD2 (5 bases each). With 4 bases removed from V and 3 bases from J, the gap between germline ends came to 10 bases. This CDR3 comprises 13 residues. From germline, CDR1 is SGHNT and CDR2 YENEEA. This CDR3 is CASSSGDVYEQYF. The CDR3 DNA sequence: TGTGCCAGCAGCTCCGGGGACGTCTACGAGCAGTACTTC.

Only one count was recorded for this clone. Other DNA sequences in the sample encode the same CDR3. The chain uses TRBV7-9 and TRBJ2-7; D may be TRBD1 (5 bases). V was cut by 5 bases and J by 0 bases, with 11 bases left in between. The germline V gene has CDR1 SEHNR and CDR2 FQNEAQ (reference sequence). The CDR3 is 14 amino acids. DNA of the CDR3: TGTGCCAGCAGCCCACCTACAGGCTCCTACGAGCAGTACTTC. Translation gives CASSPPTGSYEQYF.

The chain employs TRBV5-1 and TRBJ1-1, with TRBD1 matching 10 bases. CDR1 and CDR2 (germline): SGHRS, YFSETQ. The J segment lost 8 bases and the V segment lost 3 bases, leaving 13 bases of the junction unmatched. This CDR3 has 16 residues. The CDR3 loop is CASSWRDTRTGGEAFF. In DNA, the CDR3 is TGCGCCAGCAGCTGGCGGGATACTAGGACAGGGGGGGAAGCTTTCTTT. Using reference TRBV5-1 and TRBJ1-1 for the parts outside the CDR3, the full variable domain is KAGVTQTPRYLIKTRGQQVTLSCSPISGHRSVSWYQQTPGQGLQFLFEYFSETQRNKGNFPGRFSGRQFSNSRSEMNVSTLELGDSALYLCASSWRDTRTGGEAFFGQGTRLTVV.

This chain joins TRBV4-3 and TRBJ2-7; D is ambiguous. Germline CDR1 is LGHNA and CDR2 is YSLEER. The CDR3 is 15 amino acids. V was cut by 0 bases and J by 3 bases, with 12 bases left in between. CDR3 in DNA: TGCGCCAGCAGCCAAGATCGTTCAGAAGTCTACGAGCAGTACTTC. It is translated as CASSQDRSEVYEQYF.

The chain recombines TRBV27 with TRBJ2-1; D is possibly TRBD1 or TRBD2 (6 bases each). The V end lost 4 bases, the J end lost 5 bases, and 15 bases lay between the germline ends. Per the germline V gene, CDR1 is MNHEY and CDR2 is SMNVEV (reference sequence). CDR3 size: 15 residues. Written as DNA, the CDR3 is TGTGCCAGCAGTTCCCGGGGGCCGGCTAACAATGAGCAGTTCTTC. The encoded protein is CASSSRGPANNEQFF.

The rearrangement links TRBV2 to TRBJ1-2; D may be TRBD1 (6 bases). This CDR3 region has 13 residues. Germline V CDR1 and CDR2: SNHLY, FYNNEI. The germline V and J ends were trimmed by 6 bases and 7 bases, with 15 bases remaining between them. The CDR3 nucleotides are TGTGCCAGCAGGAAGGAGGGGGGATCTGGCTACACCTTC. This encodes CASRKEGGSGYTF. The variable domain in full, completed from reference TRBV2 and TRBJ1-2, reads EPEVTQTPSHQVTQMGQEVILRCVPISNHLYFYWYRQILGQKVEFLVSFYNNEISEKSEIFDDQFSVERPDGSNFTLKIRSTKLEDSAMYFCASRKEGGSGYTFGSGTRLTVV.

The CDR3 region is CASSLAPYGYTF. For the CDR3, the DNA is TGTGCCAGCAGCTTAGCTCCCTATGGCTACACCTTC. V is TRBV7-9 and J is TRBJ1-2; D is undetermined. V lost 0 bases to trimming and J lost 4 bases, with 3 bases between them. CDR3 length: 12 amino acids. Germline-derived CDR1 and CDR2 are SEHNR and FQNEAQ (reference sequence).

This chain joins TRBV9 and TRBJ1-1; TRBD1 is a possible D gene (6 bases). The CDR3 consists of 17 residues. Germline V lookup: CDR1 SGDLS, CDR2 YYNGEE. V lost 2 bases and J 0 bases, leaving 17 bases between the germline ends. The CDR3 sequence: CASSVYGGGTLNTEAFF. CDR3 DNA: TGTGCCAGCAGCGTTTACGGTGGGGGCACACTGAACACTGAAGCTTTCTTT.

This clone was seen just once. This chain joins TRBV6-6 and TRBJ2-5, with unresolved D. The CDR3 consists of 14 residues. Germline CDR1 reads MNHNY; CDR2 reads SVGAGI (reference sequence). The germline V and J ends were trimmed by 2 bases and 5 bases, with 12 bases remaining between them. The DNA for the CDR3 is TGTGCCAGCAGTTACGGGCATTCAACGGAGACCCAGTACTTC. Translating it yields CASSYGHSTETQYF.

The CDR3 DNA reads as TGTGCCAGCAGCTCCAACAGGGGTCCCGGGGAGCTGTTTTTT. Protein sequence: CASSSNRGPGELFF. The chain carries TRBV7-2 and TRBJ2-2, with 7 positions matching TRBD1. Germline CDR1 is SGHTA and CDR2 is FQGNSA. Germline trimming cut 4 bases from V and 6 bases from J; bases unmatched to any gene: 5. CDR3 size: 14 residues.

The chain recombines TRBV4-2 with TRBJ2-2; TRBD1 agrees at 7 bases. The V gene's germline CDR1 is LGHNA and CDR2 YNFKEQ. The ends lost 4 bases at V and 7 bases at J; junction bases unmatched: 12. The CDR3 sequence is 16 residues long. The DNA for the CDR3 is TGTGCCAGCAGCCGACTTCCGACAGGGTTTATCGGGGAGCTGTTTTTT. Translating gives CASSRLPTGFIGELFF.

The chain joins TRBV7-9 to TRBJ2-3; D perhaps matches TRBD1 (5 bases). V was trimmed by 5 bases and J by 5 bases, leaving 11 bases between them. The CDR3 contains 13 residues. Germline CDR1 and CDR2: SEHNR and FQNEAQ (reference sequence). The CDR3 DNA reads as TGTGCCAGCAGCCTAACCACAGGAGATACGCAGTATTTT. Amino acids: CASSLTTGDTQYF.

This sequence joins TRBV27 and TRBJ1-2; 7 bases agree with TRBD1. CDR3 length equals 12 residues. Germline V gives CDR1 MNHEY, CDR2 SMNVEV (reference sequence). Trimming cost V 5 bases and J 8 bases; bases outside gene matches: 5. The CDR3 bases are TGTGCCAGCAGTCCGACAGGGAGAGGCTACACCTTC. Encoded protein: CASSPTGRGYTF.

The chain has TRBV28 and TRBJ1-2, with TRBD1 matching 7 bases. Trimming at V came to 7 bases and at J to 0 bases, leaving 8 bases not matched to a gene. The CDR3 consists of 15 residues. CDR1 and CDR2 from the germline V gene are MDHEN and SYDVKM. CDR3 sequence reads: CASISQGGPNYGYTF. As DNA, the CDR3 is TGTGCCAGCATTTCCCAGGGGGGGCCTAACTATGGCTACACCTTC.

The chain is built from TRBV5-5 and TRBJ1-2; a weak D match, TRBD1 (5 bases). Trimming removed 0 bases from V and 1 base from J, with 22 bases in between. Germline V gene sequence: CDR1 SGHKS, CDR2 YYEKEE (reference sequence). The CDR3 totals 19 residues. CDR3 bases: TGTGCCAGCAGCTTGGATCCGGAGGGGCCCCGGGCTTATAACTATGGCTACACCTTC. The encoded protein is CASSLDPEGPRAYNYGYTF.

The chain is built from TRBV4-2 and TRBJ1-2, with D possibly TRBD1 on 5 matching bases. This CDR3 is 19 amino acids long. Trimming pared 0 bases from V and 2 bases from J, leaving 22 bases between. Germline CDR1 and CDR2: LGHNA and YNFKEQ. CDR3 bases: TGTGCCAGCAGCCAAGATCGCACCCCTGTGGGGGGGGACAACTATGGCTACACCTTC. Translated, it gives CASSQDRTPVGGDNYGYTF.

This chain links TRBV6-6 with TRBJ1-1; 7 positions match TRBD1. Germline-derived CDR1 and CDR2 are MNHNY and SVGAGI (reference sequence). V shed 10 bases, J shed 0 bases, and the junction held 5 bases outside the gene matches. This CDR3 region has 13 residues. Here the CDR3 DNA reads TGTGCCACAAGGACAGGAATGAACACTGAAGCTTTCTTT. It translates to CATRTGMNTEAFF.

This clone showed up just once. The chain combines TRBV25-1 with TRBJ2-1, with 7 bases lining up with TRBD2. The CDR3 spans 15 residues. Trimming removed 6 bases from V and 6 bases from J; junction bases left unmatched: 11. Germline values: CDR1 MGHDK, CDR2 SYGVNS. The CDR3 bases are TGTGCCAGCAGAAAAGCGGGACCGATCTTCAATGAGCAGTTCTTC. This codes for CASRKAGPIFNEQFF.

V and J are TRBV7-2 and TRBJ2-1; no firm D call. CDR1 and CDR2 from the germline V gene are SGHTA and FQGNSA. V was clipped by 5 bases and J by 9 bases, with 8 bases between them. CDR3 size: 11 residues. The CDR3 DNA reads as TGTGCCAGCAGCCCGGCTCGTGAGCAGTTCTTC. This sequence encodes CASSPAREQFF.

This clone has a handful of counts. The chain has TRBV4-2 and TRBJ1-1, with D unclear. Germline CDR1 is LGHNA and CDR2 is YNFKEQ. The CDR3 length is 14 residues. V dropped 3 bases and J dropped 1 base, with 9 bases sitting between them. CDR3 coding DNA: TGTGCCAGCAGCCATAGGGCTGAGAACACTGAAGCTTTCTTT. It yields the protein CASSHRAENTEAFF.